The sequence of this TCR beta chain was determined in a study of control samples from healthy donors and cancer patients. Germline assignment: CDR1 SNHLY and CDR2 FYNNEI. This CDR3 comprises 15 residues. The trim removed 6 bases at V and 5 bases at J, leaving 6 bases unmatched. The data were produced by immunoSEQ multiplex PCR, yet TCRdb's version contains in-frame clones alone and is incomplete. The sample consists of about 180,000 clones, over 85% of them appearing once. The sample comprised blood. This receptor was taken from a man aged 25 to 40 in good health. This chain joins TRBV2 and TRBJ1-4, with TRBD1 matching over 10 bases. The CDR3 nucleotides are TGTGCCAGCAGCACGGACAGGGGGAGCAATGAAAAACTGTTTTTT. This translates into CASSTDRGSNEKLFF. The full variable domain, its missing parts supplied by reference TRBV2 and TRBJ1-4, is EPEVTQTPSHQVTQMGQEVILRCVPISNHLYFYWYRQILGQKVEFLVSFYNNEISEKSEIFDDQFSVERPDGSNFTLKIRSTKLEDSAMYFCASSTDRGSNEKLFFGSGTQLSVL.